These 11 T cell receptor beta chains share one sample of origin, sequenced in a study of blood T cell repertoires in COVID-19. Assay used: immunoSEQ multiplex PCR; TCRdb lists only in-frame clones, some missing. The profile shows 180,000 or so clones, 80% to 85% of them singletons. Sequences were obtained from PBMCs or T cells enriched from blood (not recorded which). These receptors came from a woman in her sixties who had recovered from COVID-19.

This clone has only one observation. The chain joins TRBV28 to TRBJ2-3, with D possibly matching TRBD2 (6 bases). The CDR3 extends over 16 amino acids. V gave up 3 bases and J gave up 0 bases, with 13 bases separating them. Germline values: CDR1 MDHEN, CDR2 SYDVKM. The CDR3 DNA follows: TGTGCCAGCAGTTTTAGTCCGGCGGGGAGCACAGATACGCAGTATTTT. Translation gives CASSFSPAGSTDTQYF.

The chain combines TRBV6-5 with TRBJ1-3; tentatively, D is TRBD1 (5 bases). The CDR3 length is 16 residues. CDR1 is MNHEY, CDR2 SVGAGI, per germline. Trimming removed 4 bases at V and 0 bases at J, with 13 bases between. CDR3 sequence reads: CASSFSVQGSGNTIYF. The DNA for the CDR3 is TGTGCCAGCAGTTTCTCCGTCCAGGGCTCTGGAAACACCATATATTTT.

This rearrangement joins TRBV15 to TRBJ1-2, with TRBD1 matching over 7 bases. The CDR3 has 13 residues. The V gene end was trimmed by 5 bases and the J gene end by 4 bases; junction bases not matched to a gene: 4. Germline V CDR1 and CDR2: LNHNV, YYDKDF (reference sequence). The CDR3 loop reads CATSGDRTYGYTF. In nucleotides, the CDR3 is TGTGCCACCAGCGGGGACAGAACCTATGGCTACACCTTC.

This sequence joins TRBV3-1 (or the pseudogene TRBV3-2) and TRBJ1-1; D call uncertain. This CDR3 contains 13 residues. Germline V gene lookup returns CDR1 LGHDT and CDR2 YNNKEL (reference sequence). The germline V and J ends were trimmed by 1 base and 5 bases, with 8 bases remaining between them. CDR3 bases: TGTGCCAGCAGCCAAGTTCGGGGTACTGAAGCTTTCTTT. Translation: CASSQVRGTEAFF.

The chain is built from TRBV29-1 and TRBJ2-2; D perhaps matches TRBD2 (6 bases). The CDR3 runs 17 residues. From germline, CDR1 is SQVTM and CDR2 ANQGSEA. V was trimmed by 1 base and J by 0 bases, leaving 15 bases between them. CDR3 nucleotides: TGCAGCGTTGAAGCCCCTCTACCGGGGGCGAACACCGGGGAGCTGTTTTTT. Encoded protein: CSVEAPLPGANTGELFF.

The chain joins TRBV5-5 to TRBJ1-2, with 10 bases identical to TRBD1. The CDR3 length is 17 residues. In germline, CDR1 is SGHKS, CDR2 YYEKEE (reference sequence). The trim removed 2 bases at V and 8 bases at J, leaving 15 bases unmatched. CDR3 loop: CASSFDDRGLTMRGYTF. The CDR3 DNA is TGTGCCAGCAGCTTTGATGACAGGGGGCTAACTATGCGGGGCTACACCTTC.

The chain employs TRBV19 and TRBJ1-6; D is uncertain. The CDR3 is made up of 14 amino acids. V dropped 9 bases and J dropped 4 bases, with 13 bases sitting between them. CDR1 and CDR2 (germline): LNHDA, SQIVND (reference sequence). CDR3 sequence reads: CASGAGVYNSPLHF. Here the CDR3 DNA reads TGTGCCAGCGGAGCCGGAGTATATAATTCACCCCTCCACTTT.

The CDR3 DNA is TGTGCCAGCAGCCTGAGAAGCGGGGGGGGTAAAGAGACCCAGTACTTC. This sequence encodes CASSLRSGGGKETQYF. V usage is TRBV3-1 (or the pseudogene TRBV3-2) and J usage is TRBJ2-5; 10 bases map to TRBD2. There are 16 residues in the CDR3. Germline lookup yields CDR1 LGHDT and CDR2 YNNKEL (reference sequence). The trim removed 4 bases at V and 3 bases at J, leaving 8 bases unmatched.

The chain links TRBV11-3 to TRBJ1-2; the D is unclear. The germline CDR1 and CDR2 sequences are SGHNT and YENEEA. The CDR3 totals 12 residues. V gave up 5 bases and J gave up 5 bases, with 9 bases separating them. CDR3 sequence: CASSPRGYGYTF. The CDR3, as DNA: TGTGCCAGCAGCCCTAGAGGGTATGGCTACACCTTC.

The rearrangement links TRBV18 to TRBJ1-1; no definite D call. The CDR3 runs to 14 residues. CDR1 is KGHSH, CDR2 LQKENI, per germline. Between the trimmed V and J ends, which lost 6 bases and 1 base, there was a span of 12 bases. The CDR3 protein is CASSRSSGNTEAFF. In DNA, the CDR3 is TGTGCCAGCTCCCGATCGTCCGGGAACACTGAAGCTTTCTTT.

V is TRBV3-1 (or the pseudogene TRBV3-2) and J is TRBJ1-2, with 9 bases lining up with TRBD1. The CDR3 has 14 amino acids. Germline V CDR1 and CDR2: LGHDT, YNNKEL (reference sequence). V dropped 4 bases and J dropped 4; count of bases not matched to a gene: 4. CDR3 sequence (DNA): TGTGCCAGCAGCCCGGGACAGGGAACCTATGGCTACACCTTC. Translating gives CASSPGQGTYGYTF.